This T cell receptor beta chain was observed in a study of blood T cell repertoires in COVID-19. Study summary: Some COVID-19 samples were acute and others convalescent; all came from the United States, Italy and Spain.

The V gene end was trimmed by 4 bases and the J gene end by 7 bases; junction bases not matched to a gene: 12. CDR1 is SGDLS, CDR2 YYNGEE, per germline. This CDR3 is built from 15 residues. Assay: immunoSEQ multiplex PCR; the TCRdb copy retains only in-frame clones and omits some. Of fewer than 500,000 clones in the sample, about 90% were seen once. Participants spanned ages about 18 to 100 years and resided in roughly 22 US areas. Before being deemed recovered, Cohort 3 donors had two negative PCRs, clearance, or symptom resolution. V and J are TRBV9 and TRBJ2-7; 9 nucleotides agree with TRBD1. Sequenced material: PBMCs or T cells enriched from blood (not recorded which). The receptor was isolated from a woman under 30 who had recovered from COVID-19. DNA for the CDR3: TGTGCCAGCAGCCCCCGGACAGGGGATCTGAGTGAGCAGTACTTC. This encodes CASSPRTGDLSEQYF.